This is a list of T cell receptor beta chains from one sample in a study of T cells in Graves' hyperthyroidism and ophthalmopathy. MiXCR, run by TCRdb on the multiplex PCR reads, gives a single entry per CDR3 protein. The sample consists of 490,000 or so distinct CDR3 sequences, 15% to 20% of them appearing once. Sequenced material: blood. These receptors all come from a middle-aged man with Graves' ophthalmopathy. The CDR3 runs from the conserved cysteine through the conserved F or W. A D gene is named only where the DNA matches it firmly. Where a row states a size, it is once, few, many or the class of an expanded clone; other rows omit it.

J gene | clone size | V gene | D gene | CDR3 protein | CDR3 DNA
TRBJ1-2 | many | TRBV20-1 | TRBD1 | CSARDEGTAYYGYTF | TGCAGTGCTAGAGATGAAGGGACAGCCTACTATGGCTACACCTTC
TRBJ1-2 | few | TRBV27 | TRBD1 | CASSRRGLGQGANGYTF | TGTGCCAGCAGCAGGAGAGGGCTAGGCCAGGGGGCGAATGGCTACACCTTC
TRBJ2-7 | many | TRBV30 | TRBD1 | CAWSEGQYEQYF | TGTGCCTGGAGTGAGGGACAGTACGAGCAGTACTTC
TRBJ2-1 | many | TRBV3-1 | - | CASSQGRLLGWEQFF | TGTGCCAGCAGCCAAGGGAGGTTACTAGGATGGGAGCAGTTCTTC
TRBJ2-7 | - | TRBV6-2/TRBV6-3 | - | CASRPTLGSSRVTYEQYF | TGTGCCAGCAGACCAACCTTGGGGAGTTCGAGGGTTACGTACGAGCAGTACTTC
TRBJ2-1 | - | TRBV6-5 | TRBD2 | CASSYRSGRANEQFF | TGTGCCAGCAGTTACCGCAGCGGGAGGGCCAATGAGCAGTTCTTC
TRBJ1-1 | many | TRBV27 | - | CASSFQQGGTEAFF | TGTGCCAGCAGTTTCCAACAGGGTGGGACTGAAGCTTTCTTT
TRBJ2-2 | many | TRBV12-5 | TRBD2 | CASGPKGLAPWNTGELFF | TGTGCTAGTGGTCCCAAGGGACTAGCGCCTTGGAACACCGGGGAGCTGTTTTTT
TRBJ2-7 | many | TRBV28 | - | CAISEGIPYEQYF | TGTGCCATCTCCGAGGGCATCCCCTACGAGCAGTACTTC
TRBJ2-4 | many | TRBV7-9 | TRBD1 | CASSLDPTGGQDIQYF | TGTGCCAGCAGCTTAGACCCCACAGGGGGCCAGGACATTCAGTACTTC
TRBJ2-1 | many | TRBV7-8 | - | CASSFGGEQFF | TGTGCCAGCAGCTTCGGGGGTGAGCAGTTCTTC
TRBJ1-5 | many | TRBV18 | - | CASSPDGALGEPQHF | TGTGCCAGCTCACCGGACGGGGCACTCGGGGAACCCCAGCATTTT
TRBJ2-2 | - | TRBV7-9 | TRBD2 | CASSLTSGANTGELFF | TGTGCCAGCAGCTTGACTAGCGGGGCGAACACCGGGGAGCTGTTTTTT
TRBJ2-5 | many | TRBV3-1 | TRBD1 | CASSSGQGPVQETQYF | TGTGCCAGCAGCTCCGGACAGGGACCTGTCCAAGAGACCCAGTACTTC
TRBJ2-5 | few | TRBV3-1 | TRBD1 | CASSQVATGGGLGQETQYF | TGTGCCAGCAGCCAAGTCGCGACAGGGGGCGGGTTGGGCCAAGAGACCCAGTACTTC
TRBJ2-3 | few | TRBV7-9 | TRBD1 | CASSRDRADTQYF | TGTGCCAGCAGCCGGGACAGAGCAGATACGCAGTATTTT
TRBJ1-3 | few | TRBV6-1 | - | CASSREGFSGNTIYF | TGTGCCAGCAGCCGAGAAGGGTTCTCTGGAAACACCATATATTTT
TRBJ1-2 | many | TRBV30 | TRBD1 | CAWAPGQGSGYTF | TGTGCCTGGGCCCCGGGACAGGGGAGCGGCTACACCTTC
TRBJ2-7 | many | TRBV20-1 | TRBD1 | CSADPGQGRNEQYF | TGCAGTGCTGACCCGGGACAGGGGAGAAACGAGCAGTACTTC
TRBJ2-5 | many | TRBV12-3/TRBV12-4 | TRBD2 | CASSWAGGSQETQYF | TGTGCCAGCAGTTGGGCGGGGGGAAGCCAAGAGACCCAGTACTTC
TRBJ2-1 | - | TRBV9 | - | CASSGLSVEQFF | TGTGCCAGCAGCGGACTCTCGGTTGAGCAGTTCTTC
TRBJ1-5 | many | TRBV3-1 | - | CASSQGPQPQHF | TGTGCCAGCAGCCAAGGCCCTCAGCCCCAGCATTTT
TRBJ1-4 | few | TRBV6-1 | - | CASNKIGVATNEKLFF | TGTGCCAGCAACAAAATCGGGGTTGCAACTAATGAAAAACTGTTTTTT
TRBJ2-7 | once | TRBV10-3 | - | CATSGYYEQYF | TGTGCCACATCAGGGTACTACGAGCAGTACTTC
TRBJ2-7 | - | TRBV18 | TRBD2 | CASSPSVTSGKSYEQYF | TGTGCCAGCTCACCATCAGTGACTAGCGGGAAATCCTACGAGCAGTACTTC
TRBJ2-5 | - | TRBV6-1 | TRBD2 | CASSGREAGVETQYF | TGTGCCAGCAGTGGAAGGGAAGCGGGAGTGGAGACCCAGTACTTC
TRBJ2-7 | - | TRBV14 | - | CASSQVSSGHEQYF | TGTGCCAGCAGCCAGGTCTCGTCGGGACACGAGCAGTACTTC
TRBJ2-5 | few | TRBV12-3/TRBV12-4 | TRBD2 | CASSLEAGGPGETQYF | TGTGCCAGCAGTTTAGAAGCGGGGGGGCCGGGAGAGACCCAGTACTTC
TRBJ2-1 | many | TRBV2 | TRBD2 | CASSEEAGGQGEQFF | TGTGCCAGCAGTGAGGAAGCGGGGGGCCAGGGTGAGCAGTTCTTC
TRBJ2-7 | many | TRBV2 | - | CASSADGGSYEQYF | TGTGCCAGCAGTGCAGATGGGGGCTCCTACGAGCAGTACTTC
TRBJ1-5 | few | TRBV2 | - | CASRGSGQGNQPQHF | TGTGCCAGCAGGGGGAGCGGGCAGGGTAATCAGCCCCAGCATTTT